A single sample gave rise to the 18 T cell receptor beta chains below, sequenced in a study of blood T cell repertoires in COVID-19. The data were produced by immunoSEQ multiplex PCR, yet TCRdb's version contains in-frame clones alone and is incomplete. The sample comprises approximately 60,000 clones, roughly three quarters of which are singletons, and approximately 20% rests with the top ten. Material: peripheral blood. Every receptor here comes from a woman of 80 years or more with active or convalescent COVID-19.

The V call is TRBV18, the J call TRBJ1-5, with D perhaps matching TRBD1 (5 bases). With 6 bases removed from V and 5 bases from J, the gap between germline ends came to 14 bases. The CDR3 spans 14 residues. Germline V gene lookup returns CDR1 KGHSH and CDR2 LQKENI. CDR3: CASSRQPQDQPQHF. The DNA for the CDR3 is TGTGCCAGCTCCCGACAGCCTCAGGATCAGCCCCAGCATTTT.

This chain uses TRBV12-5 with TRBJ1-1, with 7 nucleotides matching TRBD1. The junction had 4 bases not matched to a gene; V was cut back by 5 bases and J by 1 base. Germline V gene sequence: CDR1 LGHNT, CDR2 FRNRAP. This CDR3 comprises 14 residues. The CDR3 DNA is TGTGCTAGTGGTGGGACAGCGGCGAACACTGAAGCTTTCTTT. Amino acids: CASGGTAANTEAFF.

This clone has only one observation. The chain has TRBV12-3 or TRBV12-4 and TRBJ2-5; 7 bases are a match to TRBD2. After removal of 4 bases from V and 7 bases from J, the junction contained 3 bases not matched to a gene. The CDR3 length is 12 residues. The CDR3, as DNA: TGTGCCAGCAGTTCAACGGGGGGGACCCAGTACTTC. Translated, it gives CASSSTGGTQYF.

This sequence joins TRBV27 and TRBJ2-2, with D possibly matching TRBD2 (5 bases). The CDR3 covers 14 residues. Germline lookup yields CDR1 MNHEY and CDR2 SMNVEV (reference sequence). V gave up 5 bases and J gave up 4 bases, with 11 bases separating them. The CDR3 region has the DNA TGTGCCAGCAGTCAGAGGGTCGGCACCGGGGAGCTGTTTTTT. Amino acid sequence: CASSQRVGTGELFF.

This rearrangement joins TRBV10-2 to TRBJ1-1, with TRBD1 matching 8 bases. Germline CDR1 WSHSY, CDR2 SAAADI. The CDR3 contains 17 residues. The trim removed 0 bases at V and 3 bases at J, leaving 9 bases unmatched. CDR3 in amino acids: CASSESVRTGLDTEAFF. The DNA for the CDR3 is TGCGCCAGCAGTGAGTCAGTTAGGACAGGGTTGGACACTGAAGCTTTCTTT.

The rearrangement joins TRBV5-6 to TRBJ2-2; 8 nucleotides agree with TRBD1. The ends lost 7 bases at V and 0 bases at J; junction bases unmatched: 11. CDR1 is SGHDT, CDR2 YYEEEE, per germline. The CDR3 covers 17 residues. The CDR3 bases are TGTGCCAGCCGCTACAGGGGGACAGTCACGAACACCGGGGAGCTGTTTTTT. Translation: CASRYRGTVTNTGELFF.

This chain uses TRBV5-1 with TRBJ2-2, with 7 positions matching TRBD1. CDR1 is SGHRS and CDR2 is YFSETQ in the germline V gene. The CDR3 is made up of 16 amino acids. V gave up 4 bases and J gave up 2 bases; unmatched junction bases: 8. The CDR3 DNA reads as TGCGCCAGCAGCCTCCGACAGGGAAAAAACACCGGGGAGCTGTTTTTT. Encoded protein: CASSLRQGKNTGELFF. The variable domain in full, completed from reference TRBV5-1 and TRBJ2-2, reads KAGVTQTPRYLIKTRGQQVTLSCSPISGHRSVSWYQQTPGQGLQFLFEYFSETQRNKGNFPGRFSGRQFSNSRSEMNVSTLELGDSALYLCASSLRQGKNTGELFFGEGSRLTVL.

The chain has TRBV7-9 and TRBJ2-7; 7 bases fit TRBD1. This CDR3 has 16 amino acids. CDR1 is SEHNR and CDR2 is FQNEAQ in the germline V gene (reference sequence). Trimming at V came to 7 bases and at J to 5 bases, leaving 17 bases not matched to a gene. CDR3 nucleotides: TGTGCCAGCACCTTGTGGGGGACAGCCCAAGGCCACGAGCAGTACTTC. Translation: CASTLWGTAQGHEQYF.

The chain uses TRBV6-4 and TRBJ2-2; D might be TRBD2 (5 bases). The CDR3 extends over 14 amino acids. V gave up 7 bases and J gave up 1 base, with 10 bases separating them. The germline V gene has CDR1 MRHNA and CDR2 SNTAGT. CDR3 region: CASKRERNTGELFF. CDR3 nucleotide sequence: TGTGCCAGCAAGAGGGAGAGGAACACCGGGGAGCTGTTTTTT.

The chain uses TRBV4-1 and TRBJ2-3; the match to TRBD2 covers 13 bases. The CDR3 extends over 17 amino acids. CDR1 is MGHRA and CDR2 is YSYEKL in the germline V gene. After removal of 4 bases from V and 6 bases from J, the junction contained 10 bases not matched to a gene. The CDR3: CASSLTTSGGTPDTQYF. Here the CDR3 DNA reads TGCGCCAGCAGCCTCACGACTAGCGGGGGGACCCCGGATACGCAGTATTTT.

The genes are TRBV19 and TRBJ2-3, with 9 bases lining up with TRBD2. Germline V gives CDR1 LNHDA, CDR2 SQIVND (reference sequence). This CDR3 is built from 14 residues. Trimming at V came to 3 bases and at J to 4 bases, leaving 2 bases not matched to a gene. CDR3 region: CASSIGTSPDTQYF. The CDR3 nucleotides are TGTGCCAGTAGTATCGGGACTAGCCCAGATACGCAGTATTTT.

The CDR3 DNA sequence: TGTGCCAGCAGCTTACTAGCGGGGGACGCGGGGGGCACAGATACGCAGTATTTT. Translated: CASSLLAGDAGGTDTQYF. This chain connects TRBV11-2 to TRBJ2-3; 10 bases map to TRBD2. Germline V gene data show CDR1 as SGHAT and CDR2 as FQNNGV. The CDR3 has 18 amino acids. J gave up 1 base and V 2 bases, and 9 bases lay outside the gene matches.

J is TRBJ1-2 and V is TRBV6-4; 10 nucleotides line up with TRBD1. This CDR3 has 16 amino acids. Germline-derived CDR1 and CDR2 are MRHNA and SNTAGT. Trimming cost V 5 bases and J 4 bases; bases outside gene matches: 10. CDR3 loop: CASSKTGGTTSYGYTF. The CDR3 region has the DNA TGTGCCAGCAGTAAGACAGGGGGCACCACGTCCTATGGCTACACCTTC.

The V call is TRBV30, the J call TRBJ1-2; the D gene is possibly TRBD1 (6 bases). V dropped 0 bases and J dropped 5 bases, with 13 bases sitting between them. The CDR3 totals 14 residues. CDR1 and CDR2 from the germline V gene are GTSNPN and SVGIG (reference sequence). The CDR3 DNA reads TGTGCCTGGAGTGTAGGGGGTAGGATATATGGCTACACCTTC. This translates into CAWSVGGRIYGYTF.

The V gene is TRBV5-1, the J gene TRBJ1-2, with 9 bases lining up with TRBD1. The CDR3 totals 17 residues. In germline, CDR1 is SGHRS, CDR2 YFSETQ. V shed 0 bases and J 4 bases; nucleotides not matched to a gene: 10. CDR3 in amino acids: CASSLVGLGQGGYGYTF. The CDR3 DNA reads TGCGCCAGCAGCTTGGTTGGCCTGGGACAGGGAGGCTATGGCTACACCTTC.

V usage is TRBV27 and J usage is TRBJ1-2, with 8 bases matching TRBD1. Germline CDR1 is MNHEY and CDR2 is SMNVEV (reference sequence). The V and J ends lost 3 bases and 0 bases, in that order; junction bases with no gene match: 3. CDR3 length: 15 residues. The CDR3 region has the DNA TGTGCCAGCAGTTTTCGGACAGGGTCTAACTATGGCTACACCTTC. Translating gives CASSFRTGSNYGYTF.

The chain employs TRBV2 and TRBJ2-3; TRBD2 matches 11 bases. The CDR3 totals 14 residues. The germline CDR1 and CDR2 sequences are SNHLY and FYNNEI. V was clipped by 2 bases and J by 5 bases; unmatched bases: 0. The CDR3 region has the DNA TGTGCCAGCAGTGAAACTAGCGGGGGAGATACGCAGTATTTT. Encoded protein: CASSETSGGDTQYF.

The CDR3 sequence: CASSEIMGQGVYEQYF. The CDR3 DNA follows: TGTGCCAGTAGCGAGATTATGGGACAGGGGGTTTACGAGCAGTACTTC. The V call is TRBV19, the J call TRBJ2-7; the match to TRBD1 covers 11 bases. The CDR3 covers 16 residues. CDR1 and CDR2 from the germline V gene are LNHDA and SQIVND (reference sequence). The ends lost 6 bases at V and 4 bases at J; junction bases unmatched: 11.